Detailed here is one T cell receptor (beta chain). This clonotype was counted at least ten times. What this receptor recognizes is not known. No base quality values were provided; no much bigger clone lies one nucleotide off. The data belong to a study of early T cells in non-severe SARS-CoV-2 infection (dated by TCRdb to about 2021). For the wider study: Because TCR sequencing was done on bulk RNA from unsorted whole blood, the alpha and beta chains could not be paired. The full study reports these points: VDJdb matching was skewed toward anti-spike CD8 responses, so virus-specific expansions were likely underestimated and private and CD4 specificities were missed.

This was a case-control study nested in a cohort of healthcare workers in London, UK, who had nasopharyngeal swab PCR tests and blood samples taken every week. Between 23 and 31 March 2020, the week of the UK lockdown, healthcare workers were enrolled and then followed up weekly for as long as 16 weeks. Library preparation was by 5' RACE. TCRdb names NextSeq 500 as the instrument used. In the TCR library protocol, unique molecular identifiers were attached to individual cDNA molecules to correct for PCR bias and sequencing error. Sequencing covered both TCR alpha and beta chains, and within each sample the abundances of alpha and beta sequences were tightly co-correlated. Concerning the study's data processing: V gene, J gene and CDR3 annotation of TCR sequences was performed with Decombinator V4. TCRs were defined as expanded if a significant change between any two time points was detected under a Poisson model with p below 0.0001. TCR abundances were normalised to the total number of TCRs sequenced in each sample and reported as counts per million. A search of VDJdb, accessed on 1 November 2021, was run for TCRs annotated to CMV, EBV and SARS-CoV-2, with TCRs annotated for multiple antigens excluded. In-frame beta chains were kept once TCRdb had trimmed the public reads at Q25 with fastp and called clones with MiXCR. A single entry per CDR3 protein holds the most common genes and DNA from its merged rows. TCRdb, rather than the study authors, made the V and J calls. This sample holds about 70,000 distinct CDR3 sequences; about 12% were observed only once. Less than 20% of the sample belongs to the ten largest clones.

The sequence came from an adult who was a healthcare worker with PCR-confirmed SARS-CoV-2 infection or an uninfected control (not recorded which). The donor label of this sample is uncertain. The input for sequencing was whole blood, taken at baseline.

The bases are TGTGCCAGCAGTTTCGTCTCCGGGGTGAGCTACACCTTC. Translated, this gives CASSFVSGVSYTF. The rearrangement joined TRBV12-3 or TRBV12-4 to TRBJ1-2, with no reliable assignment of the D segment. V and J lose 3 bases and 9 bases, and a span of 14 bases separates them. From its cysteine to its phenylalanine, the CDR3 spans 13 amino acids. Only the CDR3 DNA is retained, 39 bases long and in frame from the first base.